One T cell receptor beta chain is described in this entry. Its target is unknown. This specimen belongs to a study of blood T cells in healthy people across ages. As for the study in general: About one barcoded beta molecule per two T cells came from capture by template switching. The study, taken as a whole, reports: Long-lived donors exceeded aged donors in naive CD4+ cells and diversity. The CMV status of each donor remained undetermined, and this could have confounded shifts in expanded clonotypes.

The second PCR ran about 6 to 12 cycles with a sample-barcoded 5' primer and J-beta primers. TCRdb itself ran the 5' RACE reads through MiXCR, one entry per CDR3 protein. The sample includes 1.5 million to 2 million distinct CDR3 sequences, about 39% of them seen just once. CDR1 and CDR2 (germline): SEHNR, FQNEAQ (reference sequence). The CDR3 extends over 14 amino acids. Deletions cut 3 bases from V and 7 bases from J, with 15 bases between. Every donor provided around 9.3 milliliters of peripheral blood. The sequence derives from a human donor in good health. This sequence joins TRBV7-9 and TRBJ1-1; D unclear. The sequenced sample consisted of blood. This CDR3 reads CASSFSSGSGEAFF. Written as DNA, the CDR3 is TGTGCCAGCAGCTTCAGCTCTGGGTCCGGTGAAGCTTTCTTT.